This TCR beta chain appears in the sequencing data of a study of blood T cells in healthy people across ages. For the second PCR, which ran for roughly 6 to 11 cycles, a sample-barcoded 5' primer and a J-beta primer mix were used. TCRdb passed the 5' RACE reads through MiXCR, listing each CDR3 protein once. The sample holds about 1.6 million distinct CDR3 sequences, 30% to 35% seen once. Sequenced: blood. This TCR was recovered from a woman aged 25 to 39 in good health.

DNA of the CDR3: TGCAGTGCCTGGGAGGGAGAGACCCAGTACTTC. Translation: CSAWEGETQYF. V is TRBV20-1 and J is TRBJ2-5; 7 bases match TRBD2. The CDR3 sequence is 11 residues long. Germline CDR1 and CDR2: DFQATT and SNEGSKA (reference sequence). The V gene end was trimmed by 6 bases and the J gene end by 4 bases; junction bases not matched to a gene: 2.